This entry lists 21 T cell receptor beta chains sequenced from one sample in a study of STAT3 mutations in large granular lymphocyte leukemia. The study, taken as a whole, reports: At least one immunodominant TCR beta clonotype appeared in every T-cell large granular lymphocyte leukemia patient.

The table came from immunoSEQ multiplex PCR; TCRdb's copy has only in-frame clones and leaves some out. The data contain 2,000 or so clones, 67% of them singletons. These receptors' targets are unknown. Sequencing was performed on peripheral blood mononuclear cells. These receptors all stem from a man between 60 and 75 years old with T-cell large granular lymphocyte leukemia. Some clones in this sample may be carry-over from other donors' samples.

The V gene is TRBV18, the J gene TRBJ1-1, with D possibly TRBD1 on 5 matching bases. Germline values: CDR1 KGHSH, CDR2 LQKENI. The CDR3 consists of 13 residues. Trimming cost V 9 bases and J 2 bases, with 13 bases left between them. This CDR3 is CASSGGVNTEAFF. CDR3 in DNA: TGTGCCAGTTCGGGAGGGGTAAACACTGAAGCTTTCTTT. Full variable domain (outside the CDR3, taken from reference TRBV18 and TRBJ1-1): NAGVMQNPRHLVRRRGQEARLRCSPMKGHSHVYWYRQLPEEGLKFMVYLQKENIIDESGMPKERFSAEFPKEGPSILRIQQVVRGDSAAYFCASSGGVNTEAFFGQGTRLTVV.

The chain employs TRBV5-1 and TRBJ1-2; TRBD1 aligns across 7 bases. In germline, CDR1 is SGHRS, CDR2 YFSETQ. The length of the CDR3 is 14 residues. Losses at the gene ends were 0 bases for V and 5 bases for J; bases not matched to a gene: 4. CDR3 sequence: CASSLGATGYGYTF. The CDR3 nucleotides are TGCGCCAGCAGCTTGGGGGCGACAGGGTATGGCTACACCTTC.

Sample share makes this clone large. This rearrangement joins TRBV7-2 to TRBJ1-2, with TRBD1 as a possible D gene (6 bases). The CDR3 totals 18 residues. The V end was cut by 1 base, the J end by 2 bases, with 20 bases between. Germline-derived CDR1 and CDR2 are SGHTA and FQGNSA. In DNA, the CDR3 is TGTGCCAGCAGCTTAGAAGGACAGCTATTCGCCCTGAACTATGGCTACACCTTC. Translation gives CASSLEGQLFALNYGYTF.

This clone was seen once. This rearrangement joins TRBV29-1 to TRBJ2-2; D is undetermined. Germline CDR1 is SQVTM and CDR2 is ANQGSEA. Trimming removed 4 bases at V and 6 bases at J, with 12 bases between. There are 13 residues in the CDR3. In nucleotides, the CDR3 is TGCAGCGTTGGAAGGGCCCCCCCCGGGGAGCTGTTTTTT. The encoded protein is CSVGRAPPGELFF.

The chain joins TRBV5-3 to TRBJ1-1; D not certain. TRBV5-3 is placed among ORFs of uncertain function. This CDR3 contains 15 residues. Trimming cost V 1 base and J 1 base, with 11 bases left between them. CDR3 residues: CARSLSKGPNTEAFF. CDR3 in DNA: TGTGCCAGAAGCTTGAGTAAGGGCCCGAACACTGAAGCTTTCTTT.

This clone appeared a few times. The chain has TRBV7-9 and TRBJ2-7, with D unclear. This CDR3 spans 13 amino acids. CDR1 is SEHNR, CDR2 FQNEAQ, per germline (reference sequence). Trimming took 1 base from V and 2 from J, leaving 6 bases between them. Here the CDR3 reads CASSLGLAYEQYF. DNA of the CDR3: TGTGCCAGCAGCTTAGGTTTGGCCTACGAGCAGTACTTC.

There are a few counts of this clone. The genes are TRBV6-5 and TRBJ1-2; D is unresolved. Germline V CDR1 and CDR2: MNHEY, SVGAGI. Trimming took 0 bases from V and 4 from J, leaving 9 bases between them. The CDR3 sequence is 14 residues long. The CDR3: CASSYSRRSYGYTF. CDR3 coding DNA: TGTGCCAGCAGTTACTCGAGGAGGTCCTATGGCTACACCTTC.

This chain uses TRBV12-5 with TRBJ1-2; D is ambiguous. Per the germline V gene, CDR1 is LGHNT and CDR2 is FRNRAP. The CDR3 sequence is 15 residues long. Trimming left V 3 bases short and J 4 bases short, with 15 bases between. The CDR3 nucleotides read TGTGCTAGTGGTTTAGAGAGTGGAGGGTTCTATGGCTACACCTTC. Its protein is CASGLESGGFYGYTF.

This clone was seen more than once but under ten times. The chain employs TRBV6-5 and TRBJ1-2; D possibly corresponds to TRBD1 (5 bases). Trimming removed 6 bases from V and 8 bases from J, with 16 bases in between. The CDR3 length is 13 residues. From germline, CDR1 is MNHEY and CDR2 SVGAGI. CDR3 region: CASSLTGKGGYTF. As DNA, the CDR3 is TGTGCCAGCAGCCTCACAGGAAAGGGCGGCTACACCTTC.

In its sample, this clone was seen once. The rearrangement links TRBV4-3 to TRBJ1-2; a weak D match, TRBD1 (5 bases). The CDR3 extends over 14 amino acids. Per germline, CDR1 LGHNA and CDR2 YSLEER. Trimming removed 0 bases at V and 4 bases at J, with 9 bases between. The CDR3 region is CASSQEGQGYGYTF. CDR3 nucleotide sequence: TGCGCCAGCAGCCAAGAGGGGCAGGGCTATGGCTACACCTTC.

The chain carries TRBV5-1 and TRBJ2-7; 9 nucleotides agree with TRBD1. The V gene's germline CDR1 is SGHRS and CDR2 YFSETQ. The CDR3 sequence is 14 residues long. Trimming at V came to 5 bases and at J to 4 bases, leaving 7 bases not matched to a gene. CDR3 in amino acids: CASRTGTGSYEQYF. The DNA of the CDR3 is TGCGCCAGCAGGACCGGGACAGGGTCTTACGAGCAGTACTTC.

The genes are TRBV6-5 and TRBJ2-7; no clear D gene. This CDR3 has 12 amino acids. The V end lost 6 bases, the J end lost 0 bases, and 6 bases lay between the germline ends. Germline V gene data show CDR1 as MNHEY and CDR2 as SVGAGI. CDR3 sequence reads: CASSWGSYEQYF. CDR3 DNA sequence: TGTGCCAGCAGCTGGGGCTCCTACGAGCAGTACTTC.

The rearrangement uses TRBV30 and TRBJ2-7; 7 bases align to TRBD2. V was pared by 3 bases and J by 4 bases, with 3 bases of the junction left unmatched. The CDR3 length is 12 residues. The germline V gene encodes CDR1 GTSNPN and CDR2 SVGIG (reference sequence). The CDR3 reads CAWRREGYEQYF. The CDR3, as DNA: TGTGCCTGGAGAAGGGAGGGATACGAGCAGTACTTC.

This chain links TRBV5-6 with TRBJ2-7; 10 bases are a match to TRBD1. Germline loops: CDR1 SGHDT, CDR2 YYEEEE. The CDR3 runs to 13 residues. Unmatched junction bases numbered 6, after V lost 9 bases and J lost 3 bases. CDR3 loop: CAKGQGIGYEQYF. CDR3 DNA: TGTGCCAAGGGACAGGGGATCGGCTACGAGCAGTACTTC.

In this sample, this clone is medium-sized. This chain connects TRBV19 to TRBJ2-7, with TRBD1 matching 7 bases. V lost 5 bases, J lost 4 bases, and 11 bases stayed unmatched. Germline V CDR1 and CDR2: LNHDA, SQIVND (reference sequence). The CDR3 has 15 residues. The CDR3 spells CASSVGTDTFYEQYF. The CDR3 DNA is TGTGCCAGTAGTGTCGGGACAGACACCTTTTACGAGCAGTACTTC.

The V call is TRBV7-8, the J call TRBJ1-5; TRBD1 aligns across 7 bases. The CDR3 covers 13 residues. CDR1 is SGHVS and CDR2 is FQNEAQ in the germline V gene. The V and J ends lost 4 bases and 7 bases, in that order; junction bases with no gene match: 4. Written as DNA, the CDR3 is TGTGCCAGCAGCTCAAGACAGGGACAGCCCCAGCATTTT. Residues: CASSSRQGQPQHF.

The gene calls are TRBV12-5 and TRBJ1-1; D remains ambiguous. The CDR3 has 15 amino acids. V lost 0 bases to trimming and J lost 4 bases, with 12 bases between them. Germline CDR1 and CDR2: LGHNT and FRNRAP. The CDR3 DNA reads TGTGCTAGTGGTTTGGTACGAGGGCTGGGCACTGAAGCTTTCTTT. Protein product: CASGLVRGLGTEAFF.

This clone was counted a few times. The V gene is TRBV6-6, the J gene TRBJ1-5; D might be TRBD1 (5 bases). The CDR3 covers 13 residues. V was pared by 5 bases and J by 7 bases, with 12 bases between. Germline V gene sequence: CDR1 MNHNY, CDR2 SVGAGI (reference sequence). The CDR3 DNA reads as TGTGCCAGCAGTCTATCCAGGGAACAGCCCCAGCATTTT. Encoded protein: CASSLSREQPQHF.

The genes are TRBV6-5 and TRBJ1-1; possibly TRBD1 for D (5 bases). Per germline, CDR1 MNHEY and CDR2 SVGAGI. The CDR3 spans 14 residues. V was cut by 2 bases and J by 7 bases, with 14 bases left in between. The CDR3: CASSYVGGGGEAFF. CDR3 nucleotides: TGTGCCAGCAGTTACGTGGGGGGGGGTGGTGAAGCTTTCTTT.

V is TRBV5-8 and J is TRBJ2-3; 15 bases align to TRBD2. J lost 0 bases, V lost 4 bases, and 3 bases had no gene match. The CDR3 is 17 residues long. Looked up from germline, CDR1 is SGHTS and CDR2 is YDEGEE. The CDR3 DNA reads as TGTGCCAGCAGCGCCGGGACTAGCGGGGGGAGCACAGATACGCAGTATTTT. Encoded protein: CASSAGTSGGSTDTQYF.

V and J are TRBV7-9 and TRBJ2-7; tentatively, D is TRBD2 (6 bases). The germline CDR1 and CDR2 sequences are SEHNR and FQNEAQ (reference sequence). Trimming left V 3 bases short and J 3 bases short, with 6 bases between. This CDR3 has 12 amino acids. The CDR3 region has the DNA TGTGCCAGCAGCTTGCGGGGCTACGAGCAGTACTTC. This gives the protein CASSLRGYEQYF.